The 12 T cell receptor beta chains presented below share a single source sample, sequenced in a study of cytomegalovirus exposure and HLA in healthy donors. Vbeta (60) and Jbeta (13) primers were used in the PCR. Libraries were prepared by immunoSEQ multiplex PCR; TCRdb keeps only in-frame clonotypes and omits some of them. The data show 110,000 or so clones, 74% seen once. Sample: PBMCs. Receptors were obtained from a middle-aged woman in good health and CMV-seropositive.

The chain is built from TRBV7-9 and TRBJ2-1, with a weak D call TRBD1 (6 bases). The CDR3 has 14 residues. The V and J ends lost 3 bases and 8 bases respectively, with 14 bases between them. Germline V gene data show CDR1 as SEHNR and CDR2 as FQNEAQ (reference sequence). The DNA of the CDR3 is TGTGCCAGCAGCTTGACCATCAGGGGCGATGAGCAGTTCTTC. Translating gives CASSLTIRGDEQFF.

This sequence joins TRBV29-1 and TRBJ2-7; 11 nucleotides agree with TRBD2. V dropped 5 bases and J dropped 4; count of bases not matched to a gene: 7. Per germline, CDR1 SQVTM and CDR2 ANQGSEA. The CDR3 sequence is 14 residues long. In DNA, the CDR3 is TGCAGCGTTCGCACTAGCGGGAGTGTGTACGAGCAGTACTTC. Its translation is CSVRTSGSVYEQYF.

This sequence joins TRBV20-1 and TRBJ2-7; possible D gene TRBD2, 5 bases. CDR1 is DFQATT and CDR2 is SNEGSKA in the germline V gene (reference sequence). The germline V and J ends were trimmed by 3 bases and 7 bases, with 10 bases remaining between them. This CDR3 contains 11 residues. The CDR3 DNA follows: TGCAGTGCTAGGGTAGCGCAAGAGCAGTACTTC. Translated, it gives CSARVAQEQYF.

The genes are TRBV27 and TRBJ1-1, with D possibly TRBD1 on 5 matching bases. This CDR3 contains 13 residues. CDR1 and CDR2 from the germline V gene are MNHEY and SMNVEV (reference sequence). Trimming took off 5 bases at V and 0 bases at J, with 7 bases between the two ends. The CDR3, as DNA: TGTGCCAGCAGTGACAGACTGAACACTGAAGCTTTCTTT. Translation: CASSDRLNTEAFF.

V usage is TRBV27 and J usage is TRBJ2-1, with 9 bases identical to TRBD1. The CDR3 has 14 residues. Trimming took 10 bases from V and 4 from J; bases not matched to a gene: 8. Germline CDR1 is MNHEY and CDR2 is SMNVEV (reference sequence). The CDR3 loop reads CATTGQGYYNEQFF. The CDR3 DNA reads TGTGCCACCACGGGACAGGGCTATTACAATGAGCAGTTCTTC.

The CDR3: CASSGGQGPNTEAFF. CDR3 nucleotide sequence: TGCGCCAGCAGCGGGGGACAGGGGCCCAACACTGAAGCTTTCTTT. The chain uses TRBV5-1 and TRBJ1-1; 10 nucleotides agree with TRBD1. The CDR3 is 15 residues long. Germline CDR1 and CDR2: SGHRS and YFSETQ. The V segment lost 4 bases and the J segment 2 bases; nucleotides outside the gene matches: 5.

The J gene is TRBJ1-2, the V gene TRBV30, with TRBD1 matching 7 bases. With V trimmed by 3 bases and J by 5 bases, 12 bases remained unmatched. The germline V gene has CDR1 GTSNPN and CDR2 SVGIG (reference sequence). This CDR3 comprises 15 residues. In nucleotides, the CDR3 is TGTGCCTGGAGCCCCCCCGGGGCAGGGGGATATGGCTACACCTTC. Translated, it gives CAWSPPGAGGYGYTF.

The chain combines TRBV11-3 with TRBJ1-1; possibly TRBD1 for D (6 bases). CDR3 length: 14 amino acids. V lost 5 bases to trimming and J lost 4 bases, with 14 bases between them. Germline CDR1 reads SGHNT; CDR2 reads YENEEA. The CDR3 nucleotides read TGTGCCAGCAGCCAGGTGAGGGGGAGCACTGAAGCTTTCTTT. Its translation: CASSQVRGSTEAFF.

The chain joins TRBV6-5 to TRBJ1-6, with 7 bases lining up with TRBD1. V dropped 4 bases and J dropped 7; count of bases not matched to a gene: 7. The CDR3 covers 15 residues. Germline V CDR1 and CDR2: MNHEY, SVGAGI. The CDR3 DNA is TGTGCCAGCAGTTTAGAGACAGGGAGGAATTCACCCCTCCACTTT. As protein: CASSLETGRNSPLHF.

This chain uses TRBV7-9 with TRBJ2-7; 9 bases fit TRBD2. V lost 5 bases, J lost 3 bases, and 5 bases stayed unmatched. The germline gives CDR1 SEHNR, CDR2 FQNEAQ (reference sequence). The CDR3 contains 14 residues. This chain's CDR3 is CASSGGGVGYEQYF. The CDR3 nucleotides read TGTGCCAGCAGCGGCGGGGGGGTTGGCTACGAGCAGTACTTC. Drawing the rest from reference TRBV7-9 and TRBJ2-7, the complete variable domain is DTGVSQNPRHKITKRGQNVTFRCDPISEHNRLYWYRQTLGQGPEFLTYFQNEAQLEKSRLLSDRFSAERPKGSFSTLEIQRTEQGDSAMYLCASSGGGVGYEQYFGPGTRLTVT.

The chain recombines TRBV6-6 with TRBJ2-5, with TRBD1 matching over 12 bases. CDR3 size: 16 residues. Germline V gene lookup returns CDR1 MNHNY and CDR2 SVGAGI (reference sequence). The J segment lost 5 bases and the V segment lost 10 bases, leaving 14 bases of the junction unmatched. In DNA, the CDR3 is TGTGCCACAACTTGGGGGACAGGGGGCGCGGGCGAGACCCAGTACTTC. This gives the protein CATTWGTGGAGETQYF.

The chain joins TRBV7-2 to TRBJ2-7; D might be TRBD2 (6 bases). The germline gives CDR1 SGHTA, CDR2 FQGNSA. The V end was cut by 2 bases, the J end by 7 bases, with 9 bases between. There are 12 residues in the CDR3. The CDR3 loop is CASSLPGEEQYF. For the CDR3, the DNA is TGTGCCAGCAGCTTACCGGGGGAAGAGCAGTACTTC.